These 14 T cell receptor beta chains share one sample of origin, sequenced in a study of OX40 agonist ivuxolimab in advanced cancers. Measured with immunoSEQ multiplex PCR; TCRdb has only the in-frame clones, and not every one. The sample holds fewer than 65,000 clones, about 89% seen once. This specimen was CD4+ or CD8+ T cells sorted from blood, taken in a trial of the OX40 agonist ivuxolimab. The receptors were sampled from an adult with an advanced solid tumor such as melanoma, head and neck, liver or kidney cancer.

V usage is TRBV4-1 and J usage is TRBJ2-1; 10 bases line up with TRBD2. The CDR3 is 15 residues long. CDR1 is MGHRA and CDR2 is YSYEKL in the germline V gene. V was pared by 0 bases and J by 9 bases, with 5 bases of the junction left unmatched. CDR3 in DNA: TGCGCCAGCAGCCAAGAGGGTAGCGGGAGGTCTGAGCAGTTCTTC. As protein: CASSQEGSGRSEQFF.

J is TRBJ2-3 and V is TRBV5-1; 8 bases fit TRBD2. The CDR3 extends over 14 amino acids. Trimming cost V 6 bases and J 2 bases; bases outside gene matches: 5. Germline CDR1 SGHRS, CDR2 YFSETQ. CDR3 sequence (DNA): TGCGCCAGCACGGTAGCGGGATTCACAGATACGCAGTATTTT. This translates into CASTVAGFTDTQYF.

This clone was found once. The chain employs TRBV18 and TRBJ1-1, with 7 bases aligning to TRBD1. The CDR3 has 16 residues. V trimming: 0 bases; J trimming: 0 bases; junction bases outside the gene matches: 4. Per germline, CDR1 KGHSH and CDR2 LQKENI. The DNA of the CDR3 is TGTGCCAGCTCACCACCGGGACAGCCAGTGAACACTGAAGCTTTCTTT. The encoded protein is CASSPPGQPVNTEAFF.

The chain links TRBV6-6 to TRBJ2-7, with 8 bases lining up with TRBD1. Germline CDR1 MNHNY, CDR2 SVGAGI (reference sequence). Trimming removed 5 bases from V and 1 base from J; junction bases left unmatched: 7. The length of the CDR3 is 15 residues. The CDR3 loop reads CASSPDRDRSYEQYF. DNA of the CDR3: TGTGCCAGCAGTCCTGACCGGGACAGGTCCTACGAGCAGTACTTC.

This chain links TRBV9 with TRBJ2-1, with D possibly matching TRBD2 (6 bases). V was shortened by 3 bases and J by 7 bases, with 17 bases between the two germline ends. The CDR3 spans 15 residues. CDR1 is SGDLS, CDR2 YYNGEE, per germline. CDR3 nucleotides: TGTGCCAGCAGCGCAACTACCGGGGGTGGAAATGAGCAGTTCTTC. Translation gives CASSATTGGGNEQFF.

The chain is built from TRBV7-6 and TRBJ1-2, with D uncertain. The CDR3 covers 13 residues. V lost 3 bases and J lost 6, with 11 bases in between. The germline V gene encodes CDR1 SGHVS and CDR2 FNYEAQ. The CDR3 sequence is CASSFPSGDGYTF. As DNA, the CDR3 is TGTGCCAGCAGCTTTCCCTCGGGAGATGGCTACACCTTC.

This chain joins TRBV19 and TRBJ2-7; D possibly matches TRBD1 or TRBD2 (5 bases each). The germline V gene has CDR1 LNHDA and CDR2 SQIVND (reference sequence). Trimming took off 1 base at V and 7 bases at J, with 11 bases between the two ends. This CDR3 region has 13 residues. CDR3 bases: TGTGCCAGTAGTATAGCGGGGCGGAGGGAGCAGTACTTC. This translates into CASSIAGRREQYF.

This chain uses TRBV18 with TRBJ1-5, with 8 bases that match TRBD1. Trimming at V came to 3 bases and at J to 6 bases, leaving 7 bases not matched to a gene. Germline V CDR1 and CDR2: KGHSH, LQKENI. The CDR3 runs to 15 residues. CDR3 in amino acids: CASSPATGVGQPQHF. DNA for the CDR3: TGTGCCAGCTCACCCGCGACAGGGGTAGGTCAGCCCCAGCATTTT.

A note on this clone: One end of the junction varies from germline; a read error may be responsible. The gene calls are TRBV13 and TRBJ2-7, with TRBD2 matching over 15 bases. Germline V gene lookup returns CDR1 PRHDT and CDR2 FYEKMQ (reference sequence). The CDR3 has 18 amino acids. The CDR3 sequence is CASSVGLAGGKSSYEQYF. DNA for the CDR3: TGTGCCAGCAGCGTAGGACTAGCGGGGGGGAAATCCTCCTACGAGCAGTACTTC.

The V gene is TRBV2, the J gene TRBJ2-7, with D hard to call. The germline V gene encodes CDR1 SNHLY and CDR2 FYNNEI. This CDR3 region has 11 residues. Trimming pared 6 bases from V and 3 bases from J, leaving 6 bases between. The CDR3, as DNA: TGTGCCAGCAGAAAGGTCTACGAGCAGTACTTC. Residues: CASRKVYEQYF. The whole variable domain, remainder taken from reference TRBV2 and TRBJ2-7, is EPEVTQTPSHQVTQMGQEVILRCVPISNHLYFYWYRQILGQKVEFLVSFYNNEISEKSEIFDDQFSVERPDGSNFTLKIRSTKLEDSAMYFCASRKVYEQYFGPGTRLTVT.

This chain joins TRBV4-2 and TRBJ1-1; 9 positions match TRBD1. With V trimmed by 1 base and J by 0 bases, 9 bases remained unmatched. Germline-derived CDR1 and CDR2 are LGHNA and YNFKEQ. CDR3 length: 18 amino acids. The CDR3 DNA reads TGTGCCAGCAGCCAAGTAAAGGGACAGGGCCCCATGAACACTGAAGCTTTCTTT. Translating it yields CASSQVKGQGPMNTEAFF.

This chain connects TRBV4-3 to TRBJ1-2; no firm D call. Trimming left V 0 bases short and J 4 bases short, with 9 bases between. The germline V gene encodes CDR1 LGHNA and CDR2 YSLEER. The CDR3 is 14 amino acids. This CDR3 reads CASSQDGPVYGYTF. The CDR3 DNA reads TGCGCCAGCAGCCAAGATGGCCCCGTCTATGGCTACACCTTC.

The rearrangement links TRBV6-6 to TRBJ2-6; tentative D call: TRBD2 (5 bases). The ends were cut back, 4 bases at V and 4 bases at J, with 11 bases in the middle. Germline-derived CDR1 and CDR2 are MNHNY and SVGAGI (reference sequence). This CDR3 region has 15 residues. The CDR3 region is CASSSRPGGANVLTF. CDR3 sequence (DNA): TGTGCCAGCAGTTCGAGGCCGGGGGGGGCCAACGTCCTGACTTTC.

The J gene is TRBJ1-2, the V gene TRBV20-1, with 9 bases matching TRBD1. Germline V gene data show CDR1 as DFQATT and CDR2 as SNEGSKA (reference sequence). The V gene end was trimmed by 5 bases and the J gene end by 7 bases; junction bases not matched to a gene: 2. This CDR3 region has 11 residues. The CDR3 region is CSAVQGAGYTF. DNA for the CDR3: TGCAGTGCTGTACAGGGGGCTGGCTACACCTTC.